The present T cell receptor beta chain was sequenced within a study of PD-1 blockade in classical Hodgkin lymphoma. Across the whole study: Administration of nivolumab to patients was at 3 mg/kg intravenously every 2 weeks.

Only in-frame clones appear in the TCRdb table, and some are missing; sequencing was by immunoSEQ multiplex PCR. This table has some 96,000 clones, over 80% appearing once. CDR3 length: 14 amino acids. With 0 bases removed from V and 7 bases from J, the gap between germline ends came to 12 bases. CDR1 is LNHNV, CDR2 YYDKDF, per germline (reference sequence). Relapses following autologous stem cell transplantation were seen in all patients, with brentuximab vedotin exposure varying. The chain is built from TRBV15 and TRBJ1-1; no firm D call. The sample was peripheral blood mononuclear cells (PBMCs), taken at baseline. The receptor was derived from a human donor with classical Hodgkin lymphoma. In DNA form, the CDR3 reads TGTGCCACCAGCAGAGATCTCGGGGTACGTGAAGCTTTCTTT. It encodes CATSRDLGVREAFF.